Described below is a single TCR beta chain sequence and its context. The antigen is not known. Time point here: recipient sample about 28 days before transplant, after cytoreduction. Recipients were bled about 28 days pretransplant and at posttransplant days 30, 100, 180. The CDR3 is made up of 15 amino acids. Per germline, CDR1 SGHNT and CDR2 YENEEA. V shed 4 bases, J shed 8 bases, and the junction held 8 bases outside the gene matches. This specimen belongs to a study of T cell clonotyping in hematopoietic cell transplantation. Study-wide context: Pretransplant recipient samples were taken after cytoreduction. Study-level findings and limits: Recipient TCR diversity dropped after transplant; expanded clonotypes rose from day 30 to 180.

The protocol was immunoSEQ multiplex PCR, while the TCRdb copy is restricted to in-frame clones and leaves out a portion. The top ten hold less than 20% of the sample, which has around 19,000 clones, around 77% seen once. V gene TRBV11-3 combines with J gene TRBJ2-7; TRBD2 matches 13 bases. The specimen was peripheral blood mononuclear cells, collected before stem cell transplant. The source is a man in his 60s with acute myeloid leukemia. Some clones in this sample may be carry-over from other donors' samples. As DNA, the CDR3 is TGTGCCAGCAGCTACGGGACTAGCGGGGTGATAAAGCAGTACTTC. This gives the protein CASSYGTSGVIKQYF.